These 9 T cell receptor beta chains originate from one sample sequenced in a study of cytomegalovirus exposure and HLA in healthy donors. The study ran its PCR with 60 Vbeta and 13 Jbeta primers. Libraries were prepared by immunoSEQ multiplex PCR; TCRdb keeps only in-frame clonotypes and omits some of them. Among about 200,000 clones listed, about three quarters were seen once. The sample was PBMCs. The receptors were gathered from a woman in her thirties or forties in good health and CMV-seronegative.

The CDR3 sequence: CASSLGTGLNQPQHF. The DNA of the CDR3 is TGTGCCAGCAGCTTAGGGACAGGGCTAAATCAGCCCCAGCATTTT. V and J are TRBV11-2 and TRBJ1-5; 8 bases agree with TRBD1. Per the germline V gene, CDR1 is SGHAT and CDR2 is FQNNGV. The V and J ends lost 1 base and 4 bases, in that order; junction bases with no gene match: 3. The CDR3 runs 15 residues.

This clone was counted between two and nine times. V is TRBV29-1 and J is TRBJ1-3; TRBD1 agrees at 9 bases. The CDR3 is 16 amino acids. From germline, CDR1 is SQVTM and CDR2 ANQGSEA. V trimming: 7 bases; J trimming: 3 bases; junction bases outside the gene matches: 13. The CDR3 region has the DNA TGCAGCGCCACATCCTCCACAGGGGGCGGTGGAAACACCATATATTTT. It specifies CSATSSTGGGGNTIYF. Together with reference TRBV29-1 and TRBJ1-3, the CDR3 gives the full variable domain: SAVISQKPSRDICQRGTSLTIQCQVDSQVTMMFWYRQQPGQSLTLIATANQGSEATYESGFVIDKFPISRPNLTFSTLTVSNMSPEDSSIYLCSATSSTGGGGNTIYFGEGSWLTVV.

Points on this clone: One end of the junction is discordant with germline, which a read error may explain. The rearrangement links TRBV11-2 to TRBJ2-2; 7 bases map to TRBD1. The germline gives CDR1 SGHAT, CDR2 FQNNGV. The CDR3 consists of 14 residues. The CDR3 DNA is TGTGCCAACAGCCATCCTCAGGGGGCCGGGGAGCTGTTTTTT. Its translation is CANSHPQGAGELFF.

V usage is TRBV30 and J usage is TRBJ2-7, with TRBD1 as a possible D gene (6 bases). From germline, CDR1 is GTSNPN and CDR2 SVGIG (reference sequence). V lost 4 bases and J lost 0, with 13 bases in between. CDR3 length equals 14 residues. The CDR3 sequence is CAWNRQASSYEQYF. The CDR3 nucleotides read TGTGCCTGGAATAGACAGGCAAGCTCCTACGAGCAGTACTTC. The full variable domain, its missing parts supplied by reference TRBV30 and TRBJ2-7, is SQTIHQWPATLVQPVGSPLSLECTVEGTSNPNLYWYRQAAGRGLQLLFYSVGIGQISSEVPQNLSASRPQDRQFILSSKKLLLSDSGFYLCAWNRQASSYEQYFGPGTRLTVT.

The V gene is TRBV2, the J gene TRBJ2-3; TRBD2 matches 7 bases. Germline CDR1 is SNHLY and CDR2 is FYNNEI. The CDR3 totals 14 residues. The junction had 5 bases not matched to a gene; V was cut back by 8 bases and J by 0 bases. DNA for the CDR3: TGTGCCAGCGGGGGGGTAGCTAGCACAGATACGCAGTATTTT. It is translated as CASGGVASTDTQYF. Filled out from reference TRBV2 and TRBJ2-3, the complete variable domain reads EPEVTQTPSHQVTQMGQEVILRCVPISNHLYFYWYRQILGQKVEFLVSFYNNEISEKSEIFDDQFSVERPDGSNFTLKIRSTKLEDSAMYFCASGGVASTDTQYFGPGTRLTVL.

The chain joins TRBV7-2 to TRBJ1-2, with 9 positions matching TRBD1. CDR1 is SGHTA, CDR2 FQGNSA, per germline. There are 14 residues in the CDR3. The V segment lost 5 bases and the J segment 5 bases; nucleotides outside the gene matches: 6. In DNA, the CDR3 is TGTGCCAGCAGCGCCCCCGGGACAGGGTATGGCTACACCTTC. Residues: CASSAPGTGYGYTF. Variable domain in full (rest from reference TRBV7-2 and TRBJ1-2): GAGVSQSPSNKVTEKGKDVELRCDPISGHTALYWYRQSLGQGLEFLIYFQGNSAPDKSGLPSDRFSAERTGGSVSTLTIQRTQQEDSAVYLCASSAPGTGYGYTFGSGTRLTVV.

This rearrangement joins TRBV7-2 to TRBJ2-1, with D tentatively TRBD1 (5 bases). Trimming took off 0 bases at V and 0 bases at J, with 12 bases between the two ends. The germline gives CDR1 SGHTA, CDR2 FQGNSA. The CDR3 runs 17 residues. The CDR3 region has the DNA TGTGCCAGCAGCTTAGCAAGTCAGGGCAGCTCCTACAATGAGCAGTTCTTC. Protein: CASSLASQGSSYNEQFF.

The chain links TRBV19 to TRBJ2-5, with D possibly matching TRBD2 (5 bases). This CDR3 spans 16 amino acids. V lost 6 bases to trimming and J lost 4 bases, with 21 bases between them. CDR1 and CDR2 (germline): LNHDA, SQIVND (reference sequence). CDR3 coding DNA: TGTGCCAGTAGCTTCCCCCTCGGAGGCGGTCGAGAGACCCAGTACTTC. Protein sequence: CASSFPLGGGRETQYF.

J is TRBJ2-7 and V is TRBV11-3; weak D call: TRBD1 (5 bases). The CDR3 contains 14 residues. The germline V gene has CDR1 SGHNT and CDR2 YENEEA. V shed 5 bases and J shed 1 base, with 12 bases lying between them. The CDR3 DNA sequence: TGTGCCAGCAGCCCTACCGGACAATCCTACGAGCAGTACTTC. This gives the protein CASSPTGQSYEQYF.